Each of the 32 T cell receptor beta chains below was sequenced from the same sample in a study of technical replicates of blood from several donors. The method was immunoSEQ multiplex PCR; TCRdb's version includes in-frame clones alone and lacks a portion of them. The sample includes about 73,000 clones, roughly 93% of them seen just once. The source material was T cells isolated from PBMCs. The receptors originated from a human donor in good health.

This chain connects TRBV2 to TRBJ2-5; no reliable D call. The CDR3 consists of 14 residues. V lost 3 bases to trimming and J lost 7 bases, with 15 bases between them. CDR1 is SNHLY and CDR2 is FYNNEI in the germline V gene. CDR3 bases: TGTGCCAGCAGTGAGGGCGCCCGCTTCGGGACCCAGTACTTC. Amino acids: CASSEGARFGTQYF.

The CDR3 region has the DNA TGTGCCAGCAGCGTAGGGGCTAGCGGGGTCTACGAGCAGTACTTC. It encodes CASSVGASGVYEQYF. The chain has TRBV9 and TRBJ2-7; TRBD2 matches 9 bases. CDR1 is SGDLS and CDR2 is YYNGEE in the germline V gene. V trimming: 0 bases; J trimming: 3 bases; junction bases outside the gene matches: 4. CDR3 length: 15 residues.

The sample holds one count of this clone. The chain carries TRBV29-1 and TRBJ1-2; D unresolved. V was trimmed by 4 bases and J by 4 bases, leaving 13 bases between them. The CDR3 length is 13 residues. Looked up from germline, CDR1 is SQVTM and CDR2 is ANQGSEA. The CDR3 DNA reads TGCAGCGTTGTGGCACCTAGTTCCTATGGCTACACCTTC. Amino acid sequence: CSVVAPSSYGYTF.

The V and J genes are TRBV28 and TRBJ2-7; 7 positions match TRBD2. The V gene's germline CDR1 is MDHEN and CDR2 SYDVKM. V was clipped by 3 bases and J by 5 bases; unmatched bases: 7. This CDR3 comprises 14 residues. CDR3 region: CASSFLPGRDEQYF. CDR3 sequence (DNA): TGTGCCAGCAGTTTTCTGCCGGGGAGGGACGAGCAGTACTTC.

The chain has TRBV27 and TRBJ1-5, with a weak D call TRBD1 (6 bases). Per the germline V gene, CDR1 is MNHEY and CDR2 is SMNVEV (reference sequence). CDR3 length: 15 residues. V was pared by 5 bases and J by 0 bases, with 11 bases between. CDR3: CASSPSTGSNQPQHF. In DNA, the CDR3 is TGTGCCAGCAGTCCGTCGACAGGTAGCAATCAGCCCCAGCATTTT.

Concerning this clone: The junction departs from germline at one end; a sequencing error may be responsible. The chain couples TRBV28 to TRBJ2-3; 8 nucleotides align to TRBD2. The CDR3 loop spans 13 amino acids. Germline V gives CDR1 MDHEN, CDR2 SYDVKM. This CDR3 reads CASSLWDRRGEEF. CDR3 DNA sequence: TGTGCCAGCAGTTTATGGGATCGGCGGGGGGAAGAATTT.

The chain is built from TRBV27 and TRBJ1-2; D might be TRBD1 (5 bases). The CDR3 has 15 residues. CDR1 and CDR2 from the germline V gene are MNHEY and SMNVEV (reference sequence). Trimming shortened V by 5 bases and J by 4 bases, and 17 bases separated the two germline ends. The CDR3 DNA reads TGTGCCAGCAGTCTCTCTCGGGTGGGGGGCTATGGCTACACCTTC. Protein sequence: CASSLSRVGGYGYTF.

This clone appeared once. The chain combines TRBV19 with TRBJ1-1, with TRBD1 matching 10 bases. J was trimmed by 0 bases and V by 2 bases; bases with no gene match: 12. The CDR3 totals 19 residues. In germline, CDR1 is LNHDA, CDR2 SQIVND (reference sequence). CDR3 bases: TGTGCCAGTAGTATACTATTCGGACAGGGGGTACTCATGAACACTGAAGCTTTCTTT. Amino acids: CASSILFGQGVLMNTEAFF. Variable domain in full (rest from reference TRBV19 and TRBJ1-1): DGGITQSPKYLFRKEGQNVTLSCEQNLNHDAMYWYRQDPGQGLRLIYYSQIVNDFQKGDIAEGYSVSREKKESFPLTVTSAQKNPTAFYLCASSILFGQGVLMNTEAFFGQGTRLTVV.

This chain connects TRBV11-2 to TRBJ1-4; 9 bases match TRBD1. Per germline, CDR1 SGHAT and CDR2 FQNNGV. V lost 5 bases and J lost 7; bases outside the gene matches: 14. The CDR3 sequence is 17 residues long. CDR3 nucleotide sequence: TGTGCCAGCAGCCCCCTTGACAGGGGGTGGGGCGGTGAAAAACTGTTTTTT. Protein sequence: CASSPLDRGWGGEKLFF.

This chain connects TRBV29-1 to TRBJ1-3; 7 nucleotides align to TRBD1. V was clipped by 7 bases and J by 2 bases; unmatched bases: 11. Germline CDR1 reads SQVTM; CDR2 reads ANQGSEA. CDR3 size: 15 residues. The CDR3 sequence: CSANDGRGAGNTIYF. For the CDR3, the DNA is TGCAGCGCCAATGACGGCAGGGGGGCTGGAAACACCATATATTTT.

V gene TRBV2 combines with J gene TRBJ1-5; D perhaps matches TRBD1 (5 bases). Germline CDR1 and CDR2: SNHLY and FYNNEI. Trimming left V 6 bases short and J 0 bases short, with 15 bases between. This CDR3 region has 16 residues. The CDR3 reads CASRGGTGNSNQPQHF. The CDR3 bases are TGTGCCAGCAGGGGAGGGACTGGAAATAGCAATCAGCCCCAGCATTTT.

V usage is TRBV5-6 and J usage is TRBJ1-1, with D hard to call. Germline CDR1 reads SGHDT; CDR2 reads YYEEEE. The CDR3 consists of 15 residues. Trimming took off 2 bases at V and 1 base at J, with 12 bases between the two ends. The CDR3 reads CASSFPWERNTEAFF. The CDR3 coding sequence is TGTGCCAGCAGCTTCCCTTGGGAGCGGAACACTGAAGCTTTCTTT.

The rearrangement links TRBV7-6 to TRBJ2-2, with TRBD2 as a possible D gene (7 bases). V was trimmed by 3 bases and J by 2 bases, leaving 25 bases between them. Per the germline V gene, CDR1 is SGHVS and CDR2 is FNYEAQ. The CDR3 consists of 20 residues. CDR3 sequence reads: CASSFWLRGLSKSNTGELFF. Here the CDR3 DNA reads TGTGCCAGCAGCTTTTGGTTGCGGGGGCTCTCTAAGTCTAACACCGGGGAGCTGTTTTTT.

This chain's CDR3 is CSAQGWSTGLAKNIQYF. CDR3 coding DNA: TGCAGCGCACAGGGATGGTCAACGGGCCTAGCCAAAAACATTCAGTACTTC. This chain links TRBV29-1 with TRBJ2-4; D is perhaps TRBD1 (6 bases). The germline V gene encodes CDR1 SQVTM and CDR2 ANQGSEA. The CDR3 extends over 17 amino acids. With 7 bases removed from V and 0 bases from J, the gap between germline ends came to 22 bases.

This chain links TRBV6-1 with TRBJ2-7; 7 nucleotides align to TRBD1. This CDR3 is built from 18 residues. In germline, CDR1 is MNHNS, CDR2 SASEGT. V shed 2 bases, J shed 0 bases, and the junction held 13 bases outside the gene matches. The CDR3 sequence: CASSERGVNRGYSYEQYF. CDR3 in DNA: TGTGCCAGCAGTGAACGGGGAGTTAACAGGGGTTACTCCTACGAGCAGTACTTC.

Worth noting for this clone: One junction end disagrees with the germline gene, perhaps due to a read error. The chain joins TRBV27 to TRBJ1-2; 8 bases agree with TRBD1. The germline gives CDR1 MNHEY, CDR2 SMNVEV (reference sequence). The CDR3 loop spans 12 amino acids. Written as DNA, the CDR3 is TGTGCCAGCAGTTTAGGACAGGGCATGGCCTACTTC. This translates into CASSLGQGMAYF.

The chain joins TRBV6-1 to TRBJ1-2; perhaps TRBD1 as D (5 bases). CDR1 is MNHNS and CDR2 is SASEGT in the germline V gene. CDR3 length: 14 amino acids. Trimming cost V 7 bases and J 0 bases, with 12 bases left between them. DNA for the CDR3: TGTGCCAGCACCCCGGGGGGTTCTAACTATGGCTACACCTTC. Amino acid sequence: CASTPGGSNYGYTF.

The CDR3 region is CASSLISGNTEAFF. CDR3 nucleotides: TGTGCCAGCAGTTTGATATCGGGGAACACTGAAGCTTTCTTT. V is TRBV6-6 and J is TRBJ1-1; D remains ambiguous. The CDR3 loop spans 14 amino acids. Germline V lookup: CDR1 MNHNY, CDR2 SVGAGI (reference sequence). Trimming removed 4 bases from V and 1 base from J, with 10 bases in between.

The rearrangement uses TRBV6-5 and TRBJ2-5; D is perhaps TRBD2 (5 bases). Germline assignment: CDR1 MNHEY and CDR2 SVGAGI. This CDR3 is built from 14 residues. The V end was cut by 4 bases, the J end by 3 bases, with 12 bases between. The CDR3 loop reads CASSLTGMKETQYF. The CDR3 DNA reads TGTGCCAGCAGTTTAACCGGGATGAAAGAGACCCAGTACTTC.

The CDR3 here is CASSTGTGGLYEQFF. Here the CDR3 DNA reads TGTGCCAGCAGTACCGGGACAGGGGGATTGTATGAGCAGTTCTTC. This sequence joins TRBV27 and TRBJ2-1, with TRBD1 matching over 11 bases. The CDR3 runs 15 residues. The germline V gene has CDR1 MNHEY and CDR2 SMNVEV (reference sequence). V shed 5 bases and J 8 bases; nucleotides not matched to a gene: 8.

This chain uses TRBV6-1 with TRBJ1-1; 7 bases agree with TRBD1. The germline CDR1 and CDR2 sequences are MNHNS and SASEGT. The ends lost 5 bases at V and 5 bases at J; junction bases unmatched: 8. The CDR3 has 14 residues. This CDR3 is CASSTSTGRTEAFF. For the CDR3, the DNA is TGTGCCAGCAGTACCTCGACAGGGCGGACTGAAGCTTTCTTT.

The rearrangement links TRBV11-2 to TRBJ2-3, with TRBD2 matching 11 bases. This CDR3 spans 18 amino acids. The trim removed 5 bases at V and 2 bases at J, leaving 12 bases unmatched. Germline V gives CDR1 SGHAT, CDR2 FQNNGV. The CDR3 nucleotides are TGTGCCAGCAGCCGAAGACTAGCGGGGATCCCAAACACAGATACGCAGTATTTT. It is translated as CASSRRLAGIPNTDTQYF.

This chain uses TRBV9 with TRBJ1-2, with D perhaps TRBD1 (5 bases). CDR1 is SGDLS and CDR2 is YYNGEE in the germline V gene. V shed 5 bases and J shed 8 bases, with 16 bases lying between them. This CDR3 spans 13 amino acids. The CDR3 protein is CASSPNRGIGYTF. The CDR3, as DNA: TGTGCCAGCAGTCCCAACCGGGGGATAGGCTACACCTTC.

The chain links TRBV7-8 to TRBJ2-7; maybe TRBD2 (5 bases). CDR3 size: 14 residues. The germline V gene encodes CDR1 SGHVS and CDR2 FQNEAQ. The V gene lost 5 bases and the J gene lost 2 bases, with 13 bases spanning the gap. CDR3 sequence (DNA): TGTGCCAGCAGCCAATACACCGGGGCCTACGAGCAGTACTTC. This sequence encodes CASSQYTGAYEQYF.

The CDR3 nucleotides read TGTGCCAGCAGAGCAAACTACGAGCAGTACTTC. Its protein product is CASRANYEQYF. This chain connects TRBV28 to TRBJ2-7, with D unresolved. Germline V CDR1 and CDR2: MDHEN, SYDVKM. Trimming stripped 6 bases from V and 3 bases from J, with 6 bases between. The CDR3 runs to 11 residues.

This clone came up a few times. The genes are TRBV9 and TRBJ1-2, with 8 bases lining up with TRBD1. CDR3 length equals 16 residues. J gave up 7 bases and V 3 bases, and 14 bases lay outside the gene matches. Germline V gives CDR1 SGDLS, CDR2 YYNGEE. The CDR3 DNA is TGTGCCAGCAGCGCGTCCGGGACAGGAAATTGGCGTGGCTACACCTTC. It specifies CASSASGTGNWRGYTF.

The J gene is TRBJ1-1, the V gene TRBV9; no clear D. Germline V gives CDR1 SGDLS, CDR2 YYNGEE. V was trimmed by 6 bases and J by 4 bases, leaving 19 bases between them. This CDR3 has 15 residues. Here the CDR3 reads CASTPSDWGPTEAFF. Written as DNA, the CDR3 is TGTGCCAGCACCCCATCGGACTGGGGTCCCACTGAAGCTTTCTTT.

The rearrangement joins TRBV30 to TRBJ1-3; maybe TRBD1 (6 bases). V gave up 5 bases and J gave up 7 bases, with 12 bases separating them. Germline assignment: CDR1 GTSNPN and CDR2 SVGIG (reference sequence). The CDR3 extends over 12 amino acids. CDR3 protein: CAWQGIGNTIYF. CDR3 nucleotides: TGTGCCTGGCAGGGGATTGGGAACACCATATATTTT.

This chain connects TRBV11-1 to TRBJ1-2; perhaps TRBD1 as D (5 bases). Deletions cut 5 bases from V and 7 bases from J, with 20 bases between. CDR3 length: 15 amino acids. Germline CDR1 and CDR2: SGHAT and FQDESV (reference sequence). The CDR3 sequence: CASSVHRTPRGGYTF. The CDR3 nucleotides read TGTGCCAGCAGCGTCCACAGGACCCCAAGAGGTGGCTACACCTTC.

This clone was seen only once. The chain uses TRBV7-9 and TRBJ2-1, with D perhaps TRBD1 (6 bases). Germline CDR1 and CDR2: SEHNR and FQNEAQ (reference sequence). The CDR3 has 11 amino acids. V lost 6 bases, J lost 7 bases, and 7 bases lay in between. The CDR3 DNA follows: TGTGCCAGCAGTCAGGGGAATGAGCAGTTCTTC. This gives the protein CASSQGNEQFF.

The genes are TRBV5-8 and TRBJ1-1, with D unclear. Germline values: CDR1 SGHTS, CDR2 YDEGEE. V was cut by 5 bases and J by 4 bases, with 15 bases left in between. CDR3 length: 14 residues. CDR3 DNA sequence: TGTGCCAGCAGTCCGCGAATTGTGAGCACTGAAGCTTTCTTT. It is translated as CASSPRIVSTEAFF.

This clone was seen once. This chain links TRBV30 with TRBJ1-2, with D maybe TRBD1 (5 bases). CDR1 and CDR2 (germline): GTSNPN, SVGIG (reference sequence). The V and J ends lost 3 bases and 5 bases respectively, with 10 bases between them. CDR3 size: 12 residues. CDR3 sequence (DNA): TGTGCCTGGAGGACAGCACCTTATGGCTACACCTTC. Residues: CAWRTAPYGYTF.